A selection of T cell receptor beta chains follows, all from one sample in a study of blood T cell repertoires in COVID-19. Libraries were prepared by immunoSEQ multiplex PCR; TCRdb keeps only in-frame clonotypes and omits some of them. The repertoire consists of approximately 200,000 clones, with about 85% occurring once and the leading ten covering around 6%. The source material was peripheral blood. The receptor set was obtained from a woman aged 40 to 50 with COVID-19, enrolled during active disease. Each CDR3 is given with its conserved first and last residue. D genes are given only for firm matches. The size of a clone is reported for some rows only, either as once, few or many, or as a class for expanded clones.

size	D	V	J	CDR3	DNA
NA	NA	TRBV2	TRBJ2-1	CASSELALVNEQFF	TGTGCCAGCAGTGAGCTAGCTCTGGTGAATGAGCAGTTCTTC
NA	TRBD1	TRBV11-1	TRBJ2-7	CASRPQTGGGEQYF	TGTGCCAGCAGGCCACAGACAGGGGGCGGCGAGCAGTACTTC
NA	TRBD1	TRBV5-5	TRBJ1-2	CASSAVGTASYGYTF	TGTGCCAGCAGCGCCGTGGGGACAGCCAGCTATGGCTACACCTTC
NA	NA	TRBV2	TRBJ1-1	CASTVFTAATEAFF	TGTGCCAGCACCGTTTTTACAGCGGCCACTGAAGCTTTCTTT
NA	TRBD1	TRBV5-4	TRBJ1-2	CATSPGGRNYGYTF	TGTGCCACAAGTCCAGGGGGCCGAAACTATGGCTACACCTTC
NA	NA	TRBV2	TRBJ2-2	CASKLGPAGELFF	TGTGCCAGCAAACTGGGGCCCGCCGGGGAGCTGTTTTTT
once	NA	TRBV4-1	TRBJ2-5	CASSQIDKETQYF	TGCGCCAGCAGCCAAATAGACAAAGAGACCCAGTACTTC
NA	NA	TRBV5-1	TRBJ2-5	CASSLYRGETQYF	TGCGCCAGCAGCTTGTATAGGGGGGAGACCCAGTACTTC
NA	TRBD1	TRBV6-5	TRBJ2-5	CASRMTGAIQETQYF	TGTGCCAGCAGAATGACAGGGGCGATACAAGAGACCCAGTACTTC
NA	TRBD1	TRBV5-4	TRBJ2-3	CASSSTGGPTDTQYF	TGTGCCAGCAGCTCGACAGGGGGCCCCACAGATACGCAGTATTTT
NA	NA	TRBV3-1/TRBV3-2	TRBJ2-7	CASSRNAYEQYF	TGTGCCAGCAGCCGTAATGCCTACGAGCAGTACTTC
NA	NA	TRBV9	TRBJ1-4	CASSPQSGGANEKLFF	TGTGCCAGCAGCCCCCAGTCCGGCGGAGCTAATGAAAAACTGTTTTTT